The 14 T cell receptor beta chains listed next were all sequenced from one sample in a study of human T cells and chemical hapten exposure. TCRdb ran MiXCR on the RACE reads and lists one entry per CDR3 protein. The table records 45,000 or so distinct CDR3 sequences, 3.5% to 4.5% of them present only once. The time point here: healthy volunteer bleed at 2 weeks. Extraction of total RNA was performed on unfractionated whole blood. The source material was whole blood. All receptors come from a human donor in good health. Some clones in this sample may be carry-over from other donors' samples.

V usage is TRBV19 and J usage is TRBJ2-5, with D maybe TRBD2 (6 bases). CDR1 and CDR2 (germline): LNHDA, SQIVND (reference sequence). V was pared by 6 bases and J by 4 bases, with 18 bases between. CDR3 length equals 15 residues. The CDR3 here is CASRTRLEVPETQYF. CDR3 sequence (DNA): TGTGCCAGTAGAACCCGACTAGAAGTTCCAGAGACCCAGTACTTC.

The V and J genes are TRBV28 and TRBJ1-5; 7 nucleotides match TRBD1. Germline trimming cut 5 bases from V and 4 bases from J; bases unmatched to any gene: 11. The CDR3 is made up of 16 amino acids. The germline V gene encodes CDR1 MDHEN and CDR2 SYDVKM. This CDR3 reads CASSGDRDSPNQPQHF. DNA of the CDR3: TGTGCCAGCAGTGGAGACCGGGACAGTCCTAATCAGCCCCAGCATTTT.

The table lists this clonotype with many counts. This chain links TRBV3-1 with TRBJ1-6; D uncertain. The germline V and J ends were trimmed by 0 bases and 5 bases, with 8 bases remaining between them. The CDR3 is 15 residues long. Germline V lookup: CDR1 LGHDT, CDR2 YNNKEL (reference sequence). CDR3 amino acids: CASSQDSFHNSPLHF. The CDR3 DNA is TGTGCCAGCAGCCAAGACAGTTTCCATAATTCACCCCTCCACTTT.

This clonotype was detected many times. The chain uses TRBV20-1 and TRBJ2-2; unclear D gene. The V gene's germline CDR1 is DFQATT and CDR2 SNEGSKA (reference sequence). Trimming took off 2 bases at V and 4 bases at J, with 8 bases between the two ends. This CDR3 region has 13 residues. The CDR3 here is CSARLSITGELFF. CDR3 DNA sequence: TGCAGTGCTAGACTATCGATCACCGGGGAGCTGTTTTTT.

The sample holds many counts of this clonotype. The CDR3 here is CASSLGRAANVLTF. The CDR3 DNA sequence: TGTGCCAGCAGCTTGGGCAGGGCGGCCAACGTCCTGACTTTC. The chain joins TRBV11-2 to TRBJ2-6, with D tentatively TRBD1 (5 bases). Germline V lookup: CDR1 SGHAT, CDR2 FQNNGV. The CDR3 consists of 14 residues. The germline V and J ends were trimmed by 3 bases and 6 bases, with 9 bases remaining between them.

This clonotype was recorded a few times. The rearrangement joins TRBV19 to TRBJ2-2; tentatively, D is TRBD1 (6 bases). Germline assignment: CDR1 LNHDA and CDR2 SQIVND (reference sequence). The CDR3 runs 15 residues. Between the trimmed V and J ends, which lost 3 bases and 0 bases, there was a span of 8 bases. CDR3: CASSIGTPNTGELFF. In DNA form, the CDR3 reads TGTGCCAGTAGTATTGGGACACCGAACACCGGGGAGCTGTTTTTT.

This clonotype has at least ten counts. The chain has TRBV4-1 and TRBJ2-4; 10 positions match TRBD1. This CDR3 spans 16 amino acids. The germline gives CDR1 MGHRA, CDR2 YSYEKL. The V gene end was trimmed by 0 bases and the J gene end by 5 bases; junction bases not matched to a gene: 4. CDR3 region: CASSQDPTGGQNIQYF. The DNA for the CDR3 is TGCGCCAGCAGCCAAGACCCGACAGGGGGCCAAAACATTCAGTACTTC.

This clonotype was picked up a small number of times. The genes are TRBV28 and TRBJ1-5; the match to TRBD1 covers 9 bases. Unmatched junction bases numbered 4, after V lost 2 bases and J lost 5 bases. The germline gives CDR1 MDHEN, CDR2 SYDVKM. The CDR3 covers 15 residues. DNA for the CDR3: TGTGCCAGCAGTTTAGCCGGGACAGGGCATCAGCCCCAGCATTTT. Encoded protein: CASSLAGTGHQPQHF.

In this sample, this clonotype turned up many times. Relative to the germline gene, one junction end is altered; a read error may explain this. The CDR3, as DNA: TGTGCTAGCAGCTTATATGGGGGCCCCTCCACAGATACGCAGTATTTT. Protein sequence: CASSLYGGPSTDTQYF. This chain uses TRBV7-7 with TRBJ2-3, with D perhaps matching TRBD1 (6 bases). Germline CDR1 reads SSHAT; CDR2 reads FNYEAQ (reference sequence). CDR3 length: 16 amino acids.

This clonotype was recorded at least ten times. The chain couples TRBV19 to TRBJ2-7; 9 bases align to TRBD2. Per germline, CDR1 LNHDA and CDR2 SQIVND (reference sequence). The CDR3 spans 17 residues. V was pared by 5 bases and J by 4 bases, with 15 bases of the junction left unmatched. The CDR3 sequence is CASSPHDWTSEGYEQYF. As DNA, the CDR3 is TGTGCCAGTAGTCCCCACGATTGGACTAGCGAGGGTTACGAGCAGTACTTC.

This clonotype came up a few times. The chain joins TRBV29-1 to TRBJ2-3; 11 nucleotides match TRBD1. Germline V gene data show CDR1 as SQVTM and CDR2 as ANQGSEA. This CDR3 has 15 residues. After removal of 6 bases from V and 4 bases from J, the junction contained 9 bases not matched to a gene. The DNA of the CDR3 is TGCAGCGTCAAAACTTGGACAGGGGGCCCAGATACGCAGTATTTT. It yields the protein CSVKTWTGGPDTQYF.

Ten or more counts support this clonotype. The chain combines TRBV20-1 with TRBJ1-2; no reliable D call. Germline values: CDR1 DFQATT, CDR2 SNEGSKA (reference sequence). Trimming shortened V by 0 bases and J by 0 bases, and 17 bases separated the two germline ends. There are 17 residues in the CDR3. CDR3 nucleotide sequence: TGCAGTGCTAGAGATACCGGGCGCTGGACCGCTAACTATGGCTACACCTTC. This gives the protein CSARDTGRWTANYGYTF.

Ten or more counts support this clonotype. V gene TRBV6-5 combines with J gene TRBJ1-2; 11 nucleotides align to TRBD1. The CDR3 is made up of 14 amino acids. CDR1 and CDR2 from the germline V gene are MNHEY and SVGAGI. V lost 5 bases and J lost 7; bases outside the gene matches: 6. This CDR3 is CASSPDRGLSGYTF. CDR3 sequence (DNA): TGTGCCAGCAGTCCGGACAGGGGGCTGTCTGGCTACACCTTC.

This clonotype was counted many times. The rearrangement uses TRBV12-3 or TRBV12-4 and TRBJ1-6, with 8 bases lining up with TRBD1. This CDR3 comprises 15 residues. The trim removed 2 bases at V and 7 bases at J, leaving 4 bases unmatched. The CDR3 is CASSLRTGGNSPLHF. For the CDR3, the DNA is TGTGCCAGCAGTTTACGTACAGGGGGAAATTCACCCCTCCACTTT.